The T cell receptor beta chain described here comes from a study of blood T cell repertoires in COVID-19. Study at large: In each case, the material was cDNA or gDNA derived from T cells, B-cell-depleted T cells, or PBMCs.

V dropped 0 bases and J dropped 8 bases, with 16 bases sitting between them. The CDR3 length is 16 residues. The germline V gene encodes CDR1 SGHVS and CDR2 FQNEAQ. Sequenced by immunoSEQ multiplex PCR; TCRdb stores in-frame clones only, minus some. The sample contains 55,000 to 90,000 clones, 86% of which appear only once. The chain joins TRBV7-8 to TRBJ2-2; possible D gene TRBD1, 6 bases. The specimen sequenced was peripheral blood. This receptor was obtained from a woman in her sixties with acute or convalescent COVID-19. CDR3 DNA sequence: TGTGCCAGCAGCTTAGCCCAGGGGCGAGGAATTGGGGAGCTGTTTTTT. Its translation: CASSLAQGRGIGELFF. The entire variable domain, with the rest obtained from reference TRBV7-8 and TRBJ2-2, is as follows: GAGVSQSPRYKVAKRGQDVALRCDPISGHVSLFWYQQALGQGPEFLTYFQNEAQLDKSGLPSDRFFAERPEGSVSTLKIQRTQQEDSAVYLCASSLAQGRGIGELFFGEGSRLTVL.